This T cell receptor (beta chain) was sequenced during a study of preoperative IRX-2 immunotherapy in early breast cancer. Method: immunoSEQ multiplex PCR; TCRdb's copy keeps in-frame clones and lacks some. The repertoire holds 90,000 to 100,000 clones, with roughly 85% as singletons. Trimming took 4 bases from V and 3 from J, leaving 15 bases between them. This CDR3 is built from 15 residues. CDR1 is LNHDA, CDR2 SQIVND, per germline (reference sequence). Documented treatment: preoperative locoregional IRX-2 cytokine immunotherapy. Samples came from a phase Ib trial of preoperative locoregional IRX-2 cytokine immunotherapy.

V usage is TRBV19 and J usage is TRBJ1-1; possible D gene TRBD1, 5 bases. The source of this sequence is a human donor with breast cancer. Sequencing used tumor tissue, obtained after IRX-2 immunotherapy. The CDR3 reads CASSKDIKADTEAFF. In DNA, the CDR3 is TGTGCCAGTAGTAAGGACATTAAAGCGGACACTGAAGCTTTCTTT.